A single sample is the source of the 29 T cell receptor beta chains below, sequenced in a study of cytomegalovirus exposure and HLA in healthy donors. This table comes from immunoSEQ multiplex PCR, and its TCRdb copy is limited to in-frame clones, with some not included. The sample lists approximately 160,000 clones, 70% to 90% occurring once. The sequencing sample was made of PBMCs. The source of these receptors is a woman younger than 35 in good health and CMV-seropositive.

The CDR3 here is CASSQAGQAYYGYTF. In DNA, the CDR3 is TGCGCCAGCAGCCAAGCGGGACAGGCCTACTATGGCTACACCTTC. The chain employs TRBV4-1 and TRBJ1-2; TRBD1 matches 8 bases. J gave up 3 bases and V 1 base, and 4 bases lay outside the gene matches. The germline V gene has CDR1 MGHRA and CDR2 YSYEKL. There are 15 residues in the CDR3.

The J gene is TRBJ2-3, the V gene TRBV5-1; D is perhaps TRBD1 (5 bases). CDR1 is SGHRS, CDR2 YFSETQ, per germline. V gave up 4 bases and J gave up 2 bases, with 14 bases separating them. This CDR3 has 15 amino acids. CDR3 sequence: CASSEVDSFTDTQYF. The CDR3 DNA reads TGCGCCAGCAGCGAAGTAGACAGTTTCACAGATACGCAGTATTTT.

The chain has TRBV6-1 and TRBJ2-5; maybe TRBD2 (6 bases). The V gene's germline CDR1 is MNHNS and CDR2 SASEGT. Trimming cost V 6 bases and J 5 bases, with 16 bases left between them. This CDR3 has 14 residues. The CDR3 coding sequence is TGTGCCAGCAGGACACAGGAGGGCGGGGAGACCCAGTACTTC. Encoded protein: CASRTQEGGETQYF.

This clone occurred a few times. V gene TRBV5-6 combines with J gene TRBJ1-1; D possibly corresponds to TRBD1 (5 bases). V was clipped by 0 bases and J by 9 bases, with 12 bases between them. The germline V gene encodes CDR1 SGHDT and CDR2 YYEEEE. The CDR3 length is 13 residues. The CDR3 loop reads CASSLAGGRKAFF. The CDR3 nucleotides read TGTGCCAGCAGCTTGGCCGGGGGGAGGAAAGCTTTCTTT. The entire variable domain, with the rest obtained from reference TRBV5-6 and TRBJ1-1, is as follows: DAGVTQSPTHLIKTRGQQVTLRCSPKSGHDTVSWYQQALGQGPQFIFQYYEEEERQRGNFPDRFSGHQFPNYSSELNVNALLLGDSALYLCASSLAGGRKAFFGQGTRLTVV.

The rearrangement uses TRBV9 and TRBJ2-1; a possible D gene is TRBD2 (6 bases). The V gene lost 1 base and the J gene lost 6 bases, with 20 bases spanning the gap. From germline, CDR1 is SGDLS and CDR2 YYNGEE. CDR3 length: 17 residues. The CDR3 sequence is CASSVFPGSGFFNEQFF. In nucleotides, the CDR3 is TGTGCCAGCAGCGTATTCCCCGGTAGCGGATTTTTCAATGAGCAGTTCTTC.

This chain connects TRBV30 to TRBJ1-4; 9 bases align to TRBD1. This CDR3 comprises 15 residues. CDR1 and CDR2 from the germline V gene are GTSNPN and SVGIG (reference sequence). The ends lost 0 bases at V and 4 bases at J; junction bases unmatched: 3. CDR3 DNA: TGTGCCTGGAGTGTGGGACAGGGCCTTAATGAAAAACTGTTTTTT. The encoded protein is CAWSVGQGLNEKLFF.

V and J are TRBV5-1 and TRBJ2-5, with 11 bases matching TRBD2. CDR3 size: 15 residues. Germline V gene data show CDR1 as SGHRS and CDR2 as YFSETQ. V shed 3 bases, J shed 5 bases, and the junction held 6 bases outside the gene matches. Written as DNA, the CDR3 is TGCGCCAGCAGCTCGGGGGGACTAGCGGCGGAGACCCAGTACTTC. As protein: CASSSGGLAAETQYF.

The chain carries TRBV19 and TRBJ1-2; 7 bases agree with TRBD1. The CDR3 length is 13 residues. Germline CDR1 and CDR2: LNHDA and SQIVND (reference sequence). Trimming removed 4 bases from V and 3 bases from J; junction bases left unmatched: 2. For the CDR3, the DNA is TGTGCCAGTAGTAGAGACAGGGACTATGGCTACACCTTC. It is translated as CASSRDRDYGYTF.

V gene TRBV6-1 combines with J gene TRBJ1-1; the match to TRBD1 covers 8 bases. The CDR3 covers 14 residues. V was pared by 4 bases and J by 5 bases, with 6 bases of the junction left unmatched. Germline V lookup: CDR1 MNHNS, CDR2 SASEGT. CDR3 sequence: CASSVGQGSTEAFF. In DNA, the CDR3 is TGTGCCAGCAGTGTAGGACAGGGAAGTACTGAAGCTTTCTTT.

This chain uses TRBV5-1 with TRBJ2-3; TRBD2 aligns across 12 bases. V dropped 2 bases and J dropped 0; count of bases not matched to a gene: 7. This CDR3 region has 18 residues. CDR1 and CDR2 from the germline V gene are SGHRS and YFSETQ. In nucleotides, the CDR3 is TGCGCCAGCAGCTTATCCGGGACTAGCGGGTTTAGCACAGATACGCAGTATTTT. Encoded protein: CASSLSGTSGFSTDTQYF.

For this clone: This sample also contains other DNA sequences that code for the same CDR3. V gene TRBV5-1 combines with J gene TRBJ2-7; D gene ambiguous. V was trimmed by 0 bases and J by 2 bases, leaving 6 bases between them. The CDR3 is 13 amino acids. CDR1 is SGHRS and CDR2 is YFSETQ in the germline V gene. CDR3 sequence reads: CASSLAVTYEQYF. In DNA form, the CDR3 reads TGCGCCAGCAGCTTGGCGGTAACCTACGAGCAGTACTTC.

The V gene is TRBV6-1, the J gene TRBJ2-7; 7 bases match TRBD2. The trim removed 4 bases at V and 2 bases at J, leaving 2 bases unmatched. From germline, CDR1 is MNHNS and CDR2 SASEGT. The CDR3 runs to 13 residues. CDR3 nucleotides: TGTGCCAGCAGTGGCGGGGGAACCTACGAGCAGTACTTC. It is translated as CASSGGGTYEQYF.

V is TRBV4-1 and J is TRBJ1-4; no firm D call. The CDR3 runs 16 residues. V gave up 3 bases and J gave up 2 bases, with 13 bases separating them. CDR1 and CDR2 (germline): MGHRA, YSYEKL. In DNA, the CDR3 is TGCGCCAGCAGCCAGCGGGGTGGTTTGACTAATGAAAAACTGTTTTTT. It is translated as CASSQRGGLTNEKLFF.

The J gene is TRBJ2-1, the V gene TRBV2, with 12 bases identical to TRBD2. The CDR3 sequence is 16 residues long. Germline V gene lookup returns CDR1 SNHLY and CDR2 FYNNEI. The ends lost 2 bases at V and 9 bases at J; junction bases unmatched: 8. CDR3 region: CASSERLAGGLREQFF. The CDR3 nucleotides are TGTGCCAGCAGTGAACGCCTAGCGGGAGGGCTTCGTGAGCAGTTCTTC.

CDR3 nucleotide sequence: TGTGCCAGCAGCCCCACATTCTCGAACACCGGGGAGCTGTTTTTT. It encodes CASSPTFSNTGELFF. The chain links TRBV7-3 to TRBJ2-2; unclear D gene. The germline CDR1 and CDR2 sequences are SGHTA and FQGTGA. The V end lost 5 bases, the J end lost 0 bases, and 10 bases lay between the germline ends. The CDR3 consists of 15 residues.

Only one count was recorded for this clone. The V call is TRBV30, the J call TRBJ1-4, with 8 bases aligning to TRBD1. This CDR3 contains 15 residues. V lost 2 bases and J lost 2; bases outside the gene matches: 4. CDR1 GTSNPN and CDR2 SVGIG come from the germline V gene (reference sequence). CDR3 sequence (DNA): TGTGCCTGGAGTAGCAGGGGGCCGACTAATGAAAAACTGTTTTTT. Its translation: CAWSSRGPTNEKLFF.

This clone came up once. The J gene is TRBJ2-3, the V gene TRBV5-1; possibly TRBD1 for D (6 bases). CDR1 and CDR2 from the germline V gene are SGHRS and YFSETQ. The V and J ends lost 0 bases and 6 bases respectively, with 14 bases between them. This CDR3 spans 15 amino acids. The CDR3 sequence: CASSLGAAGVDTQYF. In nucleotides, the CDR3 is TGCGCCAGCAGCTTGGGGGCGGCAGGGGTGGATACGCAGTATTTT.

This chain uses TRBV2 with TRBJ2-1; 8 positions agree with TRBD2. The CDR3 has 19 residues. The germline gives CDR1 SNHLY, CDR2 FYNNEI. J gave up 0 bases and V 7 bases, and 17 bases lay outside the gene matches. CDR3 sequence reads: CASMERLAGTSSSYNEQFF. The CDR3 DNA sequence: TGTGCCAGCATGGAACGGCTAGCGGGCACATCGAGCTCCTACAATGAGCAGTTCTTC.

The chain links TRBV5-6 to TRBJ2-1, with 7 bases lining up with TRBD2. The CDR3 is 15 residues long. V dropped 2 bases and J dropped 0; count of bases not matched to a gene: 2. From germline, CDR1 is SGHDT and CDR2 YYEEEE. CDR3 in amino acids: CASSFLADSYNEQFF. The CDR3 DNA is TGTGCCAGCAGCTTCCTAGCGGACTCCTACAATGAGCAGTTCTTC.

This chain joins TRBV5-1 and TRBJ1-2; weak D call: TRBD1 (5 bases). Germline V gene lookup returns CDR1 SGHRS and CDR2 YFSETQ. The CDR3 runs to 16 residues. Between the trimmed V and J ends, which lost 0 bases and 1 base, there was a span of 13 bases. CDR3 residues: CASSLAPPGFNYGYTF. The CDR3 DNA reads TGCGCCAGCAGCTTGGCCCCCCCAGGGTTTAACTATGGCTACACCTTC.

The V and J genes are TRBV5-5 and TRBJ2-1; 10 nucleotides agree with TRBD1. V was pared by 2 bases and J by 5 bases, with 10 bases of the junction left unmatched. The CDR3 runs to 17 residues. The germline V gene encodes CDR1 SGHKS and CDR2 YYEKEE (reference sequence). In DNA, the CDR3 is TGTGCCAGCAGCTTCCGGGTGGGACAGGGGCGACACAATGAGCAGTTCTTC. Its translation: CASSFRVGQGRHNEQFF. The variable domain in full, with the rest retrieved from reference TRBV5-5 and TRBJ2-1, is DAGVTQSPTHLIKTRGQQVTLRCSPISGHKSVSWYQQVLGQGPQFIFQYYEKEERGRGNFPDRFSARQFPNYSSELNVNALLLGDSALYLCASSFRVGQGRHNEQFFGPGTRLTVL.

This chain uses TRBV4-3 with TRBJ1-5, with unresolved D. This CDR3 is 15 amino acids long. Looked up from germline, CDR1 is LGHNA and CDR2 is YSLEER. V was trimmed by 2 bases and J by 7 bases, leaving 15 bases between them. The chain's CDR3 is CASSQRYLGEQPQHF. The CDR3 nucleotides are TGCGCCAGCAGCCAAAGATATCTGGGAGAACAGCCCCAGCATTTT.

The chain uses TRBV14 and TRBJ2-1; 12 positions agree with TRBD2. In germline, CDR1 is SGHDN, CDR2 FVKESK. The junction had 9 bases not matched to a gene; V was cut back by 2 bases and J by 10 bases. CDR3 length: 16 residues. The CDR3 region is CASSQTSGRLSWEQFF. CDR3 DNA sequence: TGTGCCAGCAGCCAAACTAGCGGGAGGCTAAGCTGGGAGCAGTTCTTC.

The chain recombines TRBV19 with TRBJ1-2; D call uncertain. The V gene's germline CDR1 is LNHDA and CDR2 SQIVND (reference sequence). The CDR3 is 13 amino acids. V was pared by 2 bases and J by 4 bases, with 8 bases between. CDR3 DNA: TGTGCCAGTAGTATATCGGTCCTCTATGGCTACACCTTC. This sequence encodes CASSISVLYGYTF.

As concerns this clone: The same CDR3 arises from other DNA sequences in this sample as well. The chain has TRBV9 and TRBJ2-1, with D tentatively TRBD1 (5 bases). The germline V gene has CDR1 SGDLS and CDR2 YYNGEE. Trimming removed 0 bases at V and 7 bases at J, with 8 bases between. The CDR3 is made up of 13 amino acids. The DNA for the CDR3 is TGTGCCAGCAGCGTAGTAGGGGCAAATGAGCAGTTCTTC. Encoded protein: CASSVVGANEQFF. The full variable domain, with the rest looked up from reference TRBV9 and TRBJ2-1, is DSGVTQTPKHLITATGQRVTLRCSPRSGDLSVYWYQQSLDQGLQFLIQYYNGEERAKGNILERFSAQQFPDLHSELNLSSLELGDSALYFCASSVVGANEQFFGPGTRLTVL.

The chain combines TRBV28 with TRBJ2-5; 11 nucleotides agree with TRBD2. CDR3 length: 15 amino acids. Germline loops: CDR1 MDHEN, CDR2 SYDVKM. Unmatched junction bases numbered 8, after V lost 5 bases and J lost 6 bases. CDR3 sequence (DNA): TGTGCCAGCAGTCCACTAGCGGGAGCGGGGAAGACCCAGTACTTC. Amino acid sequence: CASSPLAGAGKTQYF.

This CDR3 is CASSWSQGAEAFF. As DNA, the CDR3 is TGCGCCAGCAGCTGGTCACAGGGGGCTGAAGCTTTCTTT. V usage is TRBV5-1 and J usage is TRBJ1-1; TRBD1 matches at 8 bases. The trim removed 3 bases at V and 6 bases at J, leaving 4 bases unmatched. The CDR3 sequence is 13 residues long. The germline CDR1 and CDR2 sequences are SGHRS and YFSETQ.

V is TRBV5-4 and J is TRBJ1-4, with 9 bases that match TRBD1. Germline trimming cut 4 bases from V and 0 bases from J; bases unmatched to any gene: 4. Germline V gene sequence: CDR1 SGHNT, CDR2 YYREEE (reference sequence). This CDR3 is built from 16 residues. The CDR3 spells CASSRRQGATNEKLFF. CDR3 bases: TGTGCCAGCAGCAGAAGACAGGGGGCAACTAATGAAAAACTGTTTTTT.

The genes are TRBV7-9 and TRBJ2-7, with 7 bases matching TRBD2. CDR3 length: 14 residues. The V gene's germline CDR1 is SEHNR and CDR2 FQNEAQ (reference sequence). Unmatched junction bases numbered 10, after V lost 5 bases and J lost 6 bases. CDR3: CASSPVAGIGEQYF. The DNA of the CDR3 is TGTGCCAGCAGCCCCGTAGCGGGTATTGGCGAGCAGTACTTC.